This is a list of T cell receptor beta chains from one sample in a study of T cell responses to AZD1222 COVID-19 vaccine. Generated by immunoSEQ multiplex PCR, the TCRdb table keeps only in-frame clones and is missing some. This sample yields roughly 100,000 clones, of which approximately 88% are seen a single time; 3.7% belongs to the top ten. The sequencing here drew on peripheral blood, taken on day 0 of AZD1222 vaccination. Source of these receptors: an adult in good health. The CDR3 runs from the conserved cysteine through the conserved F or W. Fields, in order: J gene, V gene, CDR3 length, D gene, clone size, CDR3 protein, CDR3 DNA. D genes are given only for firm matches. Where a row states a size, it is once, few, many or the class of an expanded clone; other rows omit it.

J: TRBJ2-7; V: TRBV18; length: 13; D: .; size: .; CDR3: CASSDRTVWEQYF; DNA: TGTGCCAGCTCAGACCGGACAGTCTGGGAGCAGTACTTC
J: TRBJ2-3; V: TRBV10-1; length: 15; D: .; size: .; CDR3: CASSRQGRSTDTQYF; DNA: TGCGCCAGCTCTCGGCAGGGAAGGAGCACAGATACGCAGTATTTT
J: TRBJ2-5; V: TRBV7-9; length: 10; D: .; size: .; CDR3: CASSLDTQYF; DNA: TGTGCCAGCAGCTTAGACACCCAGTACTTC
J: TRBJ1-5; V: TRBV4-1; length: 17; D: .; size: .; CDR3: CASSQDRSRGVFEPQHF; DNA: TGCGCCAGCAGCCAAGATCGATCCCGCGGGGTATTTGAGCCCCAGCATTTT
J: TRBJ1-3; V: TRBV19; length: 15; D: TRBD1; size: .; CDR3: CASSPQGADGNTIYF; DNA: TGTGCCAGTAGCCCACAGGGGGCTGACGGAAACACCATATATTTT
J: TRBJ2-7; V: TRBV9; length: 13; D: .; size: .; CDR3: CASSPPSPHEQYF; DNA: TGTGCCAGCAGCCCCCCTAGCCCCCACGAGCAGTACTTC
J: TRBJ2-7; V: TRBV24-1; length: 12; D: .; size: .; CDR3: CATSDPGYEQYF; DNA: TGTGCCACCAGTGATCCCGGTTACGAGCAGTACTTC
J: TRBJ1-5; V: TRBV27; length: 15; D: .; size: .; CDR3: CASSWVGGNNQPQHF; DNA: TGTGCCAGCAGTTGGGTCGGAGGGAATAATCAGCCCCAGCATTTT
J: TRBJ1-3; V: TRBV5-1; length: 15; D: .; size: .; CDR3: CASSLTGTPGNTIYF; DNA: TGCGCCAGCAGCTTGACTGGGACGCCCGGAAACACCATATATTTT
J: TRBJ2-7; V: TRBV3-1/TRBV3-2; length: 12; D: .; size: .; CDR3: CASSHSRYEQYF; DNA: TGTGCCAGCAGCCATTCCAGATACGAGCAGTACTTC
J: TRBJ2-5; V: TRBV10-2; length: 14; D: TRBD2; size: .; CDR3: CASRGVSGEETQYF; DNA: TGCGCCAGCAGGGGGGTTAGCGGGGAAGAGACCCAGTACTTC
J: TRBJ2-7; V: TRBV2; length: 14; D: TRBD2; size: .; CDR3: CASGLLRGGNEQYF; DNA: TGTGCCAGCGGCCTCCTCCGGGGGGGCAACGAGCAGTACTTC
J: TRBJ2-5; V: TRBV5-1; length: 13; D: TRBD1; size: .; CDR3: CASSLQGPETQYF; DNA: TGCGCCAGCAGCTTACAGGGGCCAGAGACCCAGTACTTC
J: TRBJ1-6; V: TRBV6-5; length: 12; D: TRBD1; size: .; CDR3: CASRTGGSPLHF; DNA: TGTGCCAGCAGGACAGGGGGATCACCCCTCCACTTT
J: TRBJ2-1; V: TRBV6-6; length: 14; D: .; size: .; CDR3: CASIGGGEYNEQFF; DNA: TGTGCCAGCATTGGGGGGGGCGAATACAATGAGCAGTTCTTC
J: TRBJ1-2; V: TRBV24-1; length: 13; D: TRBD1; size: .; CDR3: CATSDAGTVGYTF; DNA: TGTGCCACCAGTGATGCCGGGACAGTTGGCTACACCTTC
J: TRBJ1-1; V: TRBV20-1; length: 13; D: .; size: few; CDR3: CSASRRMNTEAFF; DNA: TGCAGTGCTAGTCGGCGGATGAACACTGAAGCTTTCTTT